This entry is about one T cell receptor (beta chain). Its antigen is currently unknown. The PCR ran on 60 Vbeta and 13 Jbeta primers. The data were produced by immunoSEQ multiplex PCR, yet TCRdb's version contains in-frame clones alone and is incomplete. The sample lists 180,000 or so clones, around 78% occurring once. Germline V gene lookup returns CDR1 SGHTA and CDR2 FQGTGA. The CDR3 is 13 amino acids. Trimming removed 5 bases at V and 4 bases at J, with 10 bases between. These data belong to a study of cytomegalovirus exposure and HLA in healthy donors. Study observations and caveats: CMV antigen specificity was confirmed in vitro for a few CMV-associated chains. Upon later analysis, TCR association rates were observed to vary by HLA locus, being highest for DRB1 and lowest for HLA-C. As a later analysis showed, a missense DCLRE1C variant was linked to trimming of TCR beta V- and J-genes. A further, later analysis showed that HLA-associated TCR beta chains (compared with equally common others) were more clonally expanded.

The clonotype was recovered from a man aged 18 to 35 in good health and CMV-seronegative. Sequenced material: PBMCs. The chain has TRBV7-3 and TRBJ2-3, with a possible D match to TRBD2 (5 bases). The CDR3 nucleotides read TGTGCCAGCAGCGGAGGACTGGCAGATACGCAGTATTTT. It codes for CASSGGLADTQYF.